Below are 28 T cell receptor beta chains sequenced from a single sample in a study of blood T cell repertoires in COVID-19. The data were produced by immunoSEQ multiplex PCR, yet TCRdb's version contains in-frame clones alone and is incomplete. The sample consists of 650,000 to 800,000 clones, about 87% of them appearing once. What was sequenced was peripheral blood. The source is a woman younger than 35 with acute or convalescent COVID-19.

The rearrangement joins TRBV6-5 to TRBJ1-1; 7 bases fit TRBD1. Germline CDR1 is MNHEY and CDR2 is SVGAGI. V was clipped by 3 bases and J by 1 base; unmatched bases: 5. The CDR3 totals 15 residues. CDR3 nucleotide sequence: TGTGCCAGCAGTTATGAGACAGGGCAGAACACTGAAGCTTTCTTT. Its protein product is CASSYETGQNTEAFF.

The chain links TRBV4-3 to TRBJ1-5, with a tentative D call TRBD1 (5 bases). V dropped 2 bases and J dropped 4 bases, with 15 bases sitting between them. Germline-derived CDR1 and CDR2 are LGHNA and YSLEER. CDR3 length: 16 residues. The CDR3 bases are TGCGCCAGCAGCCAACAATACGGCCAGGGTAATCAGCCCCAGCATTTT. Amino acids: CASSQQYGQGNQPQHF.

The chain recombines TRBV7-9 with TRBJ1-5; D is uncertain. V was pared by 5 bases and J by 3 bases, with 8 bases between. The germline gives CDR1 SEHNR, CDR2 FQNEAQ (reference sequence). The CDR3 runs 13 residues. CDR3 amino acids: CASSRGYNQPQHF. CDR3 DNA sequence: TGTGCCAGCAGCCGGGGATACAATCAGCCCCAGCATTTT.

This clone occurred a few times. The CDR3 region has the DNA TGTGCCAGCAGTGAAGCGCTAGAGAACACTGAAGCTTTCTTT. Amino acids: CASSEALENTEAFF. The chain carries TRBV6-1 and TRBJ1-1, with unresolved D. V lost 0 bases and J lost 1, with 6 bases in between. CDR1 and CDR2 (germline): MNHNS, SASEGT. The CDR3 sequence is 14 residues long.

The chain carries TRBV6-5 and TRBJ2-7, with 8 bases that match TRBD1. Looked up from germline, CDR1 is MNHEY and CDR2 is SVGAGI. With V trimmed by 2 bases and J by 1 base, 4 bases remained unmatched. The CDR3 sequence is 15 residues long. The CDR3 sequence is CASSYRTGYSYEQYF. The CDR3 nucleotides read TGTGCCAGCAGTTACCGGACAGGGTATTCCTACGAGCAGTACTTC.

The rearrangement joins TRBV2 to TRBJ2-3, with D uncertain. Germline V gene lookup returns CDR1 SNHLY and CDR2 FYNNEI. CDR3 size: 11 residues. V lost 8 bases and J lost 6, with 9 bases in between. The CDR3 protein is CASGAFDTQYF. The CDR3, as DNA: TGTGCCAGCGGTGCTTTCGATACGCAGTATTTT.

The V call is TRBV29-1, the J call TRBJ1-5; a weak D match, TRBD1 (6 bases). This CDR3 has 13 amino acids. V was shortened by 6 bases and J by 6 bases, with 15 bases between the two germline ends. The germline V gene has CDR1 SQVTM and CDR2 ANQGSEA. The CDR3 here is CSVASGVSQPQHF. CDR3 bases: TGCAGCGTCGCTTCAGGGGTAAGTCAGCCCCAGCATTTT.

The chain uses TRBV4-3 and TRBJ1-2; D is unresolved. Germline assignment: CDR1 LGHNA and CDR2 YSLEER. The CDR3 is made up of 15 amino acids. Trimming removed 5 bases from V and 4 bases from J, with 17 bases in between. CDR3 in amino acids: CASSVGLLEGYGYTF. The CDR3 coding sequence is TGCGCCAGCAGCGTAGGACTCCTAGAAGGCTATGGCTACACCTTC.

The chain combines TRBV5-5 with TRBJ2-5, with no clear D. The CDR3 loop spans 12 amino acids. The germline gives CDR1 SGHKS, CDR2 YYEKEE (reference sequence). Between the trimmed V and J ends, which lost 4 bases and 5 bases, there was a span of 9 bases. The chain's CDR3 is CASSLGSETQYF. CDR3 bases: TGTGCCAGCAGCCTGGGTTCTGAGACCCAGTACTTC.

The chain combines TRBV5-1 with TRBJ1-1; perhaps TRBD1 as D (5 bases). The V and J ends lost 6 bases and 4 bases respectively, with 13 bases between them. Germline V gene data show CDR1 as SGHRS and CDR2 as YFSETQ. The CDR3 extends over 13 amino acids. The CDR3 region has the DNA TGCGCCAGCACCTCCAGGGAGGGCACTGAAGCTTTCTTT. As protein: CASTSREGTEAFF.

In the case of this clone: Other DNA sequences within the sample encode an identical CDR3. The rearrangement joins TRBV9 to TRBJ2-1; D is possibly TRBD1 (5 bases). Germline CDR1 and CDR2: SGDLS and YYNGEE. The CDR3 extends over 13 amino acids. V gave up 0 bases and J gave up 7 bases, with 8 bases separating them. The CDR3 DNA follows: TGTGCCAGCAGCGTAGTATCAGGGAATGAGCAGTTCTTC. Its protein is CASSVVSGNEQFF.

The rearrangement links TRBV3-1 (or the pseudogene TRBV3-2) to TRBJ1-2; the match to TRBD1 covers 7 bases. J was trimmed by 4 bases and V by 1 base; bases with no gene match: 6. The CDR3 is 15 residues long. Per the germline V gene, CDR1 is LGHDT and CDR2 is YNNKEL (reference sequence). CDR3 amino acids: CASSQGQGRIYGYTF. CDR3 bases: TGTGCCAGCAGCCAAGGACAGGGTAGAATCTATGGCTACACCTTC.

The CDR3 region has the DNA TGCAGCGTTGGCGGCCTGGGACAGAGCGACGAGCAGTACTTC. The encoded protein is CSVGGLGQSDEQYF. This rearrangement joins TRBV29-1 to TRBJ2-7, with TRBD1 matching over 7 bases. The length of the CDR3 is 14 residues. V lost 4 bases, J lost 5 bases, and 11 bases stayed unmatched. The germline gives CDR1 SQVTM, CDR2 ANQGSEA.

This chain joins TRBV9 and TRBJ2-1; perhaps TRBD1 as D (6 bases). Germline loops: CDR1 SGDLS, CDR2 YYNGEE. The V and J ends lost 4 bases and 2 bases respectively, with 13 bases between them. The CDR3 runs 15 residues. The CDR3 DNA sequence: TGTGCCAGCAGCCCCTCAGGGGATACCTACAATGAGCAGTTCTTC. Amino acids: CASSPSGDTYNEQFF.

The chain recombines TRBV7-9 with TRBJ1-3; possibly TRBD1 for D (6 bases). The CDR3 is made up of 16 amino acids. The germline V gene encodes CDR1 SEHNR and CDR2 FQNEAQ (reference sequence). Trimming removed 2 bases from V and 4 bases from J, with 15 bases in between. The CDR3 reads CASSLRGGSLGNTIYF. DNA of the CDR3: TGTGCCAGCAGCTTAAGGGGGGGTTCTCTCGGAAACACCATATATTTT.

The chain employs TRBV27 and TRBJ1-4; D gene unclear. The CDR3 spans 17 residues. V lost 3 bases and J 0 bases, leaving 14 bases between the germline ends. Looked up from germline, CDR1 is MNHEY and CDR2 is SMNVEV (reference sequence). CDR3: CASSFTAYFATNEKLFF. As DNA, the CDR3 is TGTGCCAGCAGTTTTACAGCCTATTTCGCAACTAATGAAAAACTGTTTTTT. The full variable domain, its missing parts supplied by reference TRBV27 and TRBJ1-4, is EAQVTQNPRYLITVTGKKLTVTCSQNMNHEYMSWYRQDPGLGLRQIYYSMNVEVTDKGDVPEGYKVSRKEKRNFPLILESPSPNQTSLYFCASSFTAYFATNEKLFFGSGTQLSVL.

V is TRBV30 and J is TRBJ2-7; TRBD1 matches at 7 bases. J gave up 4 bases and V 3 bases, and 6 bases lay outside the gene matches. CDR1 is GTSNPN, CDR2 SVGIG, per germline (reference sequence). The CDR3 has 13 residues. CDR3 region: CAWSPGTVYEQYF. CDR3 bases: TGTGCCTGGAGCCCCGGGACAGTTTACGAGCAGTACTTC.

This chain connects TRBV21-1 to TRBJ2-7; the table calls TRBD1, which could not be checked here. TRBV21-1 is tagged as a pseudogene. There are 10 residues in the CDR3. CDR3 in DNA: TGTGCCAGCGGACAGTCCGAGCAGTACTTC. Amino acid sequence: CASGQSEQYF.

The CDR3 region has the DNA TGTGCCAGCAGCTGGCTCCGGGGGGGCTCCTACAATGAGCAGTTCTTC. Translating gives CASSWLRGGSYNEQFF. V gene TRBV11-2 combines with J gene TRBJ2-1, with 8 nucleotides matching TRBD2. CDR3 length: 16 residues. The J segment lost 0 bases and the V segment lost 4 bases, leaving 5 bases of the junction unmatched. CDR1 SGHAT and CDR2 FQNNGV come from the germline V gene.

This chain connects TRBV29-1 to TRBJ1-5; no reliable D call. This CDR3 is built from 13 residues. Germline V gives CDR1 SQVTM, CDR2 ANQGSEA. Between the trimmed V and J ends, which lost 5 bases and 0 bases, there was a span of 8 bases. The CDR3 loop is CSVQVNSNQPQHF. The CDR3 DNA follows: TGCAGCGTTCAAGTTAATAGCAATCAGCCCCAGCATTTT. The full variable domain, rest sourced from reference TRBV29-1 and TRBJ1-5, is SAVISQKPSRDICQRGTSLTIQCQVDSQVTMMFWYRQQPGQSLTLIATANQGSEATYESGFVIDKFPISRPNLTFSTLTVSNMSPEDSSIYLCSVQVNSNQPQHFGDGTRLSIL.

About this clone: Additional DNA sequences in this sample encode the identical CDR3. V gene TRBV28 combines with J gene TRBJ1-5, with a tentative D call TRBD1 (6 bases). Trimming stripped 4 bases from V and 2 bases from J, with 12 bases between. The CDR3 sequence is 15 residues long. Germline CDR1 reads MDHEN; CDR2 reads SYDVKM. Here the CDR3 reads CASSSLQGGNQPQHF. The CDR3 coding sequence is TGTGCCAGCAGTTCCCTACAGGGAGGCAATCAGCCCCAGCATTTT.

The V call is TRBV18, the J call TRBJ2-7; 9 nucleotides agree with TRBD1. Germline CDR1 and CDR2: KGHSH and LQKENI. The CDR3 length is 17 residues. With V trimmed by 4 bases and J by 4 bases, 14 bases remained unmatched. Written as DNA, the CDR3 is TGTGCCAGCTCACTTAGGGCCAATCCGGGACAGGGTTACGAGCAGTACTTC. It translates to CASSLRANPGQGYEQYF.

The chain is built from TRBV6-5 and TRBJ1-2; 8 nucleotides line up with TRBD1. Germline CDR1 and CDR2: MNHEY and SVGAGI. The CDR3 consists of 14 residues. J was trimmed by 5 bases and V by 7 bases; bases with no gene match: 9. The CDR3 region is CASTVTGGGYGYTF. CDR3 in DNA: TGTGCCAGCACCGTAACAGGGGGAGGGTATGGCTACACCTTC.

This sequence joins TRBV24-1 and TRBJ1-1; 9 positions agree with TRBD1. Unmatched junction bases numbered 6, after V lost 4 bases and J lost 1 base. Germline CDR1 is KGHDR and CDR2 is SFDVKD. The CDR3 contains 16 residues. The CDR3 is CATSDSTGGGNTEAFF. As DNA, the CDR3 is TGTGCCACCAGTGACTCGACAGGGGGGGGGAACACTGAAGCTTTCTTT.

The chain is built from TRBV5-5 and TRBJ1-4; 8 nucleotides agree with TRBD1. CDR3 length: 16 amino acids. The V and J ends lost 4 bases and 2 bases, in that order; junction bases with no gene match: 7. Germline V CDR1 and CDR2: SGHKS, YYEKEE (reference sequence). The CDR3 region is CASSLGPGGTNEKLFF. CDR3 nucleotides: TGTGCCAGCAGCCTGGGACCAGGGGGCACTAATGAAAAACTGTTTTTT.

This clone was seen just once. This chain connects TRBV29-1 to TRBJ2-2, with TRBD2 matching 11 bases. CDR1 is SQVTM and CDR2 is ANQGSEA in the germline V gene. The V and J ends lost 7 bases and 6 bases, in that order; junction bases with no gene match: 7. The CDR3 runs 14 residues. The CDR3 sequence: CSATLAGDAGELFF. The CDR3 nucleotides are TGCAGCGCCACACTAGCGGGGGATGCCGGGGAGCTGTTTTTT.

J is TRBJ2-7 and V is TRBV2, with 8 nucleotides matching TRBD2. CDR3 size: 14 residues. From germline, CDR1 is SNHLY and CDR2 FYNNEI. Unmatched junction bases numbered 9, after V lost 6 bases and J lost 5 bases. As DNA, the CDR3 is TGTGCCAGCAGCCCTTCGGGAGGGAGGGACGAGCAGTACTTC. As protein: CASSPSGGRDEQYF.

This clone was seen a handful of times. The chain couples TRBV3-1 (or the pseudogene TRBV3-2) to TRBJ1-2; no definite D call. The germline V gene encodes CDR1 LGHDT and CDR2 YNNKEL (reference sequence). The CDR3 spans 16 residues. Trimming stripped 1 base from V and 4 bases from J, with 16 bases between. CDR3 bases: TGTGCCAGCAGCCAAGGGGTCCATGAACTATTCTATGGCTACACCTTC. As protein: CASSQGVHELFYGYTF.